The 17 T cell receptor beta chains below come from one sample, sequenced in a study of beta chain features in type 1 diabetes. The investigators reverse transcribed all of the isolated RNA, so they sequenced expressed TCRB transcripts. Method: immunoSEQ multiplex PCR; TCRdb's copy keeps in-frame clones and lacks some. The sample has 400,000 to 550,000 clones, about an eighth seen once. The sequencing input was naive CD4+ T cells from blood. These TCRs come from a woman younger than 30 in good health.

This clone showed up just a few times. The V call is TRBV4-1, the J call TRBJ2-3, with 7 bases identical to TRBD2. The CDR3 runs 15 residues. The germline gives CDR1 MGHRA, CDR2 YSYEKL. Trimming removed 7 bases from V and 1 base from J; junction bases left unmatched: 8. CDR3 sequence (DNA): TGCGCCAGCACTCTACTAGCGCTTGGCACAGATACGCAGTATTTT. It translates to CASTLLALGTDTQYF.

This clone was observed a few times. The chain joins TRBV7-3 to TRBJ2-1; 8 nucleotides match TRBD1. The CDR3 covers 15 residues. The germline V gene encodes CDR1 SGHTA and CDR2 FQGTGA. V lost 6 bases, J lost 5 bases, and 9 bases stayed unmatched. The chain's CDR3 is CASSLGQGQNNEQFF. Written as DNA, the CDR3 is TGTGCCAGCAGTCTAGGACAGGGTCAAAACAATGAGCAGTTCTTC.

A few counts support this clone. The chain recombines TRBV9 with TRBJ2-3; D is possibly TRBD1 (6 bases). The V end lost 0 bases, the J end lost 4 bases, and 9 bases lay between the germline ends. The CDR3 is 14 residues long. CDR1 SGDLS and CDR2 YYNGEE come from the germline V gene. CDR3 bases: TGTGCCAGCAGCGTAGAGGGGGATTCAGATACGCAGTATTTT. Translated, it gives CASSVEGDSDTQYF. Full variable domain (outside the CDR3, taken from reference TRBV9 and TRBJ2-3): DSGVTQTPKHLITATGQRVTLRCSPRSGDLSVYWYQQSLDQGLQFLIQYYNGEERAKGNILERFSAQQFPDLHSELNLSSLELGDSALYFCASSVEGDSDTQYFGPGTRLTVL.

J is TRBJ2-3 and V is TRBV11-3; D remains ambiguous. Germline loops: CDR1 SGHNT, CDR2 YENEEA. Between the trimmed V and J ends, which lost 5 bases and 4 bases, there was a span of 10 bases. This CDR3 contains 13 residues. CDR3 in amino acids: CASSASLPDTQYF. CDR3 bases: TGTGCCAGCAGCGCCAGTCTTCCAGATACGCAGTATTTT.

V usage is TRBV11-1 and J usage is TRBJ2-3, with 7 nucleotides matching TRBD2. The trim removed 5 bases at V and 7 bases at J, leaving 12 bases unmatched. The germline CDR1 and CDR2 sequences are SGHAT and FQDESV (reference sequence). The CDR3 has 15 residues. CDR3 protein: CASSREVRSFYTQYF. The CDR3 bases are TGTGCCAGCAGCCGGGAGGTCAGATCCTTTTATACGCAGTATTTT. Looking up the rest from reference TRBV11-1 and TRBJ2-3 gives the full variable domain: EAEVAQSPRYKITEKSQAVAFWCDPISGHATLYWYRQILGQGPELLVQFQDESVVDDSQLPKDRFSAERLKGVDSTLKIQPAELGDSAMYLCASSREVRSFYTQYFGPGTRLTVL.

CDR3 sequence reads: CASTPEPGQLYEQYF. The DNA for the CDR3 is TGCGCCAGCACCCCGGAACCGGGACAGTTATACGAGCAGTACTTC. The rearrangement links TRBV5-1 to TRBJ2-7; 7 bases match TRBD1. The germline CDR1 and CDR2 sequences are SGHRS and YFSETQ. Trimming at V came to 6 bases and at J to 4 bases, leaving 13 bases not matched to a gene. The CDR3 has 15 amino acids.

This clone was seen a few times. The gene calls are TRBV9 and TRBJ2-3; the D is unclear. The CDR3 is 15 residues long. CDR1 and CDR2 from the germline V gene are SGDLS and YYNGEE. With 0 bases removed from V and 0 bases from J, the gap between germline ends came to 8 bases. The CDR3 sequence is CASSVVGLSTDTQYF. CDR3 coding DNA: TGTGCCAGCAGCGTAGTCGGTCTGAGCACAGATACGCAGTATTTT.

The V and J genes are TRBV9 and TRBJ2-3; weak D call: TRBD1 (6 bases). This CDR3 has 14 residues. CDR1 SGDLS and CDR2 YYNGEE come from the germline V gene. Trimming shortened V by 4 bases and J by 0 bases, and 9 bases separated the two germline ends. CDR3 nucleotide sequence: TGTGCCAGCAGCCGACAGGAGAGCACAGATACGCAGTATTTT. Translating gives CASSRQESTDTQYF.

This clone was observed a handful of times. For the CDR3, the DNA is TGTGCCAGCAGTCTGGACAGGGTAGTTGATGAGCAGTTCTTC. Its protein is CASSLDRVVDEQFF. The V call is TRBV2, the J call TRBJ2-1; 8 nucleotides align to TRBD1. The length of the CDR3 is 14 residues. V trimming: 5 bases; J trimming: 8 bases; junction bases outside the gene matches: 8. The V gene's germline CDR1 is SNHLY and CDR2 FYNNEI.

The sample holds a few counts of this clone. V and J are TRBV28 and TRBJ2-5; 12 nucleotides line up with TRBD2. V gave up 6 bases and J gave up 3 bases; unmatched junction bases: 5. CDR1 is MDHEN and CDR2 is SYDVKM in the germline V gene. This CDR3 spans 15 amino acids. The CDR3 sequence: CASRGLAGGKETQYF. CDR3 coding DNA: TGTGCCAGCAGAGGTCTAGCGGGGGGGAAAGAGACCCAGTACTTC.

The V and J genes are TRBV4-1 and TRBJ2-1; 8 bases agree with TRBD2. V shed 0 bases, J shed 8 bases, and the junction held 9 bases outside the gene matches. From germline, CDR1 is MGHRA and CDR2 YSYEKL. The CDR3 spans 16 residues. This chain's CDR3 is CASSQDPAGAWDEQFF. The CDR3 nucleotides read TGCGCCAGCAGCCAAGATCCAGCGGGAGCTTGGGATGAGCAGTTCTTC.

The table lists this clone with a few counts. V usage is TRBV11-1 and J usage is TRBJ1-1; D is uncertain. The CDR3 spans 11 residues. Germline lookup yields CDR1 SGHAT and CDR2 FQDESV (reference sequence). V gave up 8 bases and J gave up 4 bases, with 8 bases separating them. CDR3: CASSRRTEAFF. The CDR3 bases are TGTGCCAGCTCAAGACGCACTGAAGCTTTCTTT.

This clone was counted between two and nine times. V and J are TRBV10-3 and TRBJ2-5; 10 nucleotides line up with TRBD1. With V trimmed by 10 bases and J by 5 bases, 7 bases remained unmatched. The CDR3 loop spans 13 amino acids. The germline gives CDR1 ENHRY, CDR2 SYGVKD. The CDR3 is CATRQGARETQYF. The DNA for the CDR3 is TGTGCCACTAGACAGGGGGCTAGGGAGACCCAGTACTTC.

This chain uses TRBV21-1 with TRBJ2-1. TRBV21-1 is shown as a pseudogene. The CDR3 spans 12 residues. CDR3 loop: CASSRAFRRQFF. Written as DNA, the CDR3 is TGTGCCAGCAGCAGAGCCTTTCGACGGCAGTTCTTC.

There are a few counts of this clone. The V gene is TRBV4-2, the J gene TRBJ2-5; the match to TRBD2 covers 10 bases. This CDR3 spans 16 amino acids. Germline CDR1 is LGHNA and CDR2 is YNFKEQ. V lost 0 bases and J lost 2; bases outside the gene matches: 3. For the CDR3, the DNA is TGTGCCAGCAGCCAAGAAGCGGGGGGGATTCAAGAGACCCAGTACTTC. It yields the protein CASSQEAGGIQETQYF.

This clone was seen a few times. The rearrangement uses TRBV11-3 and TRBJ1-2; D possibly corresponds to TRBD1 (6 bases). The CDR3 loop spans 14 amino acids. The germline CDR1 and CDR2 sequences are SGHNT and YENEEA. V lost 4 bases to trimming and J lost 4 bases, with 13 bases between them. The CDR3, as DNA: TGTGCCAGCAGCTGGAAGGGGGGTGCCTATGGCTACACCTTC. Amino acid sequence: CASSWKGGAYGYTF.

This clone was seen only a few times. CDR3 in amino acids: CSVAGLRVGAFF. The CDR3 nucleotides read TGCAGCGTTGCAGGATTGAGGGTCGGGGCTTTCTTT. The rearrangement uses TRBV29-1 and TRBJ1-1; D gene unclear. V was shortened by 4 bases and J by 11 bases, with 17 bases between the two germline ends. Germline V gene sequence: CDR1 SQVTM, CDR2 ANQGSEA. The CDR3 runs 12 residues.